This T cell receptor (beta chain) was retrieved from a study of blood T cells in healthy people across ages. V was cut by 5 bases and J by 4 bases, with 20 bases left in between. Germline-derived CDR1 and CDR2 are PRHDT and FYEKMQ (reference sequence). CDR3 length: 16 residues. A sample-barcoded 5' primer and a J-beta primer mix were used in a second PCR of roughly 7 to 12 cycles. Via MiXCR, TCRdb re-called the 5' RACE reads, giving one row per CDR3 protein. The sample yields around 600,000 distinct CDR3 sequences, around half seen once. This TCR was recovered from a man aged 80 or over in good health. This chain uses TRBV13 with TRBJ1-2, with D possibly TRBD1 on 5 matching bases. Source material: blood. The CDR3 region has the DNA TGTGCCAGCAGCATAGCCTCCCGGGGCTGGGGCTATGGCTACACCTTC. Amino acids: CASSIASRGWGYGYTF.